This entry features one T cell receptor (beta chain) sequence. One junction end disagrees with the germline gene, perhaps due to a read error. Library construction for TCR beta used iRepertoire HTBI primers and Arm-PCR of CDR3 regions. Original methodology: Looking across samples, the authors found 55 to 80 TRBV and approximately 13 TRBJ segments. TCRdb redid the calling of the multiplex PCR reads with MiXCR, one entry per CDR3 protein. None of the V and J calls come from the authors' own analysis; TCRdb made them. The data contain 400,000 or so distinct CDR3 sequences, around 20% of them singletons. As to time point: persistent/refractory GD, antithyroid drugs over 5 years with positive TRAb. Researchers made the TCR library from RNA that was extracted from PBMCs. CDR3 length equals 16 residues. Germline V gene sequence: CDR1 SGHTA, CDR2 FQGNSA. The data originate from a study of regulatory T cells in long-lasting Graves disease.

Here the sequenced sample was peripheral blood mononuclear cells (PBMCs), taken when the disease was refractory, from a patient treated with antithyroid drugs. This receptor was obtained from a female donor with Graves disease. The rearrangement joins TRBV7-2 to TRBJ2-5; D possibly corresponds to TRBD1 (6 bases). Here the CDR3 DNA reads TGTGCCAGCAGCGTAGCTAATACAGGGCGCCGGGAGACCCAGTACTTC. Translation gives CASSVANTGRRETQYF. Supplemented by reference TRBV7-2 and TRBJ2-5, the full variable domain reads GAGVSQSPSNKVTEKGKDVELRCDPISGHTALYWYRQSLGQGLEFLIYFQGNSAPDKSGLPSDRFSAERTGGSVSTLTIQRTQQEDSAVYLCASSVANTGRRETQYFGPGTRLLVL.